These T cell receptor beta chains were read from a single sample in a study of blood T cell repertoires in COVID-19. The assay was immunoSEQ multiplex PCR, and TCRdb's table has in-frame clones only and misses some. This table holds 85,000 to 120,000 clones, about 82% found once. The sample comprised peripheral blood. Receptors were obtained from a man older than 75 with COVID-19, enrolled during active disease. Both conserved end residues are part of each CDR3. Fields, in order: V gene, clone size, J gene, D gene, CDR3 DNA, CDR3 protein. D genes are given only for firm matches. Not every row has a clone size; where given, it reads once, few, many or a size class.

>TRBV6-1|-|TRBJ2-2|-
TGTGCCAGCAGTGATCGGACAGTCACCGGGGAGCTGTTTTTT
CASSDRTVTGELFF
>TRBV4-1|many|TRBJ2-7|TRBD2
TGCGCCAGCAGCCAAGAGGGATTAGCGGGAGACAACGAGCAGTACTTC
CASSQEGLAGDNEQYF
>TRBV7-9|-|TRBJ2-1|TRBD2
TGTGCCAGCAGCTTAGGGGTCGGTCTAGCGGAGTACAATGAGCAGTTCTTC
CASSLGVGLAEYNEQFF
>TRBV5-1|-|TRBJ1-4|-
TGCGCCAGCAGCCGGGGGTCGGAGGGTGCTAATGAAAAACTGTTTTTT
CASSRGSEGANEKLFF
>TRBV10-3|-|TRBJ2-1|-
TGTGCCACAATCGGGAGAGTGGTCAATGAGCAGTTCTTC
CATIGRVVNEQFF
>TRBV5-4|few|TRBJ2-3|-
TGTGCCAGCAGCTTTGGCGGGCCGGGAGGCACAGATACGCAGTATTTT
CASSFGGPGGTDTQYF
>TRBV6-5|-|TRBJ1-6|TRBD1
TGTGCCAGCAGTTACGAGGGGGCTGGCTATAATTCACCCCTCCACTTT
CASSYEGAGYNSPLHF
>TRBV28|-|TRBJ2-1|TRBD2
TGTGCCAGCAGTCGCGATGACCCCAGGACTAGGAGGAATGAGCAGTTCTTC
CASSRDDPRTRRNEQFF
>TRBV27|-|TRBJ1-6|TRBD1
TGTGCCAGCAGTTCCCGGGTGGGACAGCCCAGAAATTCACCCCTCCACTTT
CASSSRVGQPRNSPLHF
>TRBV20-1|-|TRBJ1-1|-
TGCAGTGCCCGGGGGGGGGCTGAAGCTTTCTTT
CSARGGAEAFF
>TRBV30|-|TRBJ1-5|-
TGTGCCTGGAGCGACAGTTTAAATCAGCCCCAGCATTTT
CAWSDSLNQPQHF
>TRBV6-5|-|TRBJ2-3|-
TGTGCCAGCAGTACAGGGATGGGTACGCAGTATTTT
CASSTGMGTQYF
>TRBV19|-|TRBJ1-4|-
TGTGCCAGTAGCAGACAAGCAAAAAATGAAAAACTGTTTTTT
CASSRQAKNEKLFF
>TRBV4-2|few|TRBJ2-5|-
TGTGCCAGCAGCCAAGATTGGAATCGGGGAGTCCAAGAGACCCAGTACTTC
CASSQDWNRGVQETQYF
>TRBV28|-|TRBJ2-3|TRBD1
TGTGCCAGCAAACTAGGGGGCCTTAGGGCTGATACGCAGTATTTT
CASKLGGLRADTQYF
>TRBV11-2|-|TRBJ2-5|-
TGTGCCAGCAGCTTAGGTCGGGAGTCCCGGGAGACCCAGTACTTC
CASSLGRESRETQYF
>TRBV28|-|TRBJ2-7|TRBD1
TGTGCCAGCAGAGGACAGGGGGCCTCCTACGAGCAGTACTTC
CASRGQGASYEQYF
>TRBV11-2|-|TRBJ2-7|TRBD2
TGTGCCAGCAGCACCCCCCTGGGGCTAGCGGGAGGGACGAAAGAGCAGTACTTC
CASSTPLGLAGGTKEQYF
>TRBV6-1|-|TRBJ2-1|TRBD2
TGTGCCAGCAGTGAGACTAGCGGCAATGAGCAGTTCTTC
CASSETSGNEQFF
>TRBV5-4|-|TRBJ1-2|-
TGTGCCAGCAGCTTGTACCAGGGGTATGGCTACACCTTC
CASSLYQGYGYTF
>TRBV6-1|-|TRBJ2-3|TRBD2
TGTGCCAGCAGTGCGCTAGCGGGGCTCGGCACAGATACGCAGTATTTT
CASSALAGLGTDTQYF
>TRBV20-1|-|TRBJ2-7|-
TGCAGTGCGAACAGGGAGGGCGAGCAGTACTTC
CSANREGEQYF
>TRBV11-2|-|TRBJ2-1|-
TGTGCCAGCAGCCTCGGCGGGTCCAGCTTTTACAATGAGCAGTTCTTC
CASSLGGSSFYNEQFF
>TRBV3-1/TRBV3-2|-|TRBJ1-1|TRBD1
TGTGCCAGCAGCCGAGAGGGGGCCTCGACGGACACTGAAGCTTTCTTT
CASSREGASTDTEAFF
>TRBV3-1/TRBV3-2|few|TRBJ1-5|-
TGTGCCAGCAGCCGAAAGCATCAGGGTAGCAATCAGCCCCAGCATTTT
CASSRKHQGSNQPQHF
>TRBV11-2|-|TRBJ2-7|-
TGTGCCAGCAGCTTTGAACGAGTTCCCTCCGAGCAGTACTTC
CASSFERVPSEQYF
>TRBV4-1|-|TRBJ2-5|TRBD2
TGCGCCAGCAGCCCCCGTGTGGGACTAGCCGGGACCCAGTACTTC
CASSPRVGLAGTQYF
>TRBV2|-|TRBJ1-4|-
TGTGCCAGCAGCCAAACAGGGTTTACTAATGAAAAACTGTTTTTT
CASSQTGFTNEKLFF
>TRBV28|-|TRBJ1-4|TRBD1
TGTGCCAGCCGGGACAGGGGTTCGACTAATGAAAAACTGTTTTTT
CASRDRGSTNEKLFF
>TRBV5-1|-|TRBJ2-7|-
TGCGCCAGCAGCCCTCTAGTATCCCCCTCCCACGAGCAGTACTTC
CASSPLVSPSHEQYF
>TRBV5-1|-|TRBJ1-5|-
TGCGCCAGCAGCCTGGACGGTTACAATCAGCCCCAGCATTTT
CASSLDGYNQPQHF
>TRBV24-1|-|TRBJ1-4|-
TGTGCCACCAGTGAGGGGAAGGGGACTAATGAAAAACTGTTTTTT
CATSEGKGTNEKLFF
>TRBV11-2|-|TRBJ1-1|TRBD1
TGTGCCAGCAGCTTCAACAGGGGGCCGGGCACTGAAGCTTTCTTT
CASSFNRGPGTEAFF
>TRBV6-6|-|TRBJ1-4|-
TGTGCCAGCGCTCGGGGGGAAAAACTGTTTTTT
CASARGEKLFF
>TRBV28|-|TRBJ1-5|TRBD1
TGTGCCAGCGCACGGGGACAGGGAAATCAGCCCCAGCATTTT
CASARGQGNQPQHF
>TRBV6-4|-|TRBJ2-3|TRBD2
TGTGCCAGCAGTGCCCGACTAGCGGGAGTGCCAGATACGCAGTATTTT
CASSARLAGVPDTQYF
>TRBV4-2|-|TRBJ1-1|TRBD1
TGTGCCAGCAGCCAAGATCCGACAGGGTCTGCTTTCTTT
CASSQDPTGSAFF
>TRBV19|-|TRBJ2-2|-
TGTGCCAGTAGTCCCGGGGGGCCTATCGGGGAGCTGTTTTTT
CASSPGGPIGELFF
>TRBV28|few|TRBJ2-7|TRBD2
TGTGCAACGGGACTAGGATACGAGCAGTACTTC
CATGLGYEQYF
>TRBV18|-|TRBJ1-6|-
TGTGCCAGCTCACCGGACAGAAATTCACCCCTCCACTTT
CASSPDRNSPLHF
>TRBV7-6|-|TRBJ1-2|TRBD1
TGTGCCAGCAGCCAAAAAGAGACAGGGGTCGGCTACACCTTC
CASSQKETGVGYTF
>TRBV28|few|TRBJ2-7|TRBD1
TGTGCCAGCAGTTTAACAGGGGGCTACGAGCAGTACTTC
CASSLTGGYEQYF